This TCR beta chain was profiled in a study of graft-versus-host responses after intestinal transplantation. The CDR3 spans 16 residues. Trimming at V came to 5 bases and at J to 2 bases, leaving 7 bases not matched to a gene. CDR1 and CDR2 from the germline V gene are SGHDN and FVKESK. TCRdb's table, derived via immunoSEQ multiplex PCR, lists solely in-frame clones and lacks some. Here the sample spans fewer than 75,000 clones, over 85% being singletons. This receptor was obtained from a human patient who received an intestinal transplant, so some T cells may come from the graft donor. V usage is TRBV14 and J usage is TRBJ2-2; 8 bases agree with TRBD2. Sequencing used PBMCs, obtained 26 days after transplant. The CDR3 bases are TGTGCCAGCAGCTCGGCAGGACTAGCTAACACCGGGGAGCTGTTTTTT. It specifies CASSSAGLANTGELFF.